The source of this T cell receptor (beta chain) is a study of OX40 agonist ivuxolimab in advanced cancers. The table came from immunoSEQ multiplex PCR; TCRdb's copy has only in-frame clones and leaves some out. This table has more than 40,000 clones, approximately 89% appearing once. The V gene end was trimmed by 4 bases and the J gene end by 0 bases; junction bases not matched to a gene: 7. The germline V gene encodes CDR1 SGDLS and CDR2 YYNGEE. The CDR3 loop spans 15 amino acids. The chain carries TRBV9 and TRBJ2-7; TRBD1 matches 7 bases. The sequencing used CD4+ or CD8+ T cells sorted from blood, collected in a trial of the OX40 agonist ivuxolimab. The source of this sequence is an adult with an advanced solid tumor such as melanoma, head and neck, liver or kidney cancer. CDR3 residues: CASSPPDRISYEQYF. For the CDR3, the DNA is TGTGCCAGCAGCCCCCCGGACAGGATCTCCTACGAGCAGTACTTC.